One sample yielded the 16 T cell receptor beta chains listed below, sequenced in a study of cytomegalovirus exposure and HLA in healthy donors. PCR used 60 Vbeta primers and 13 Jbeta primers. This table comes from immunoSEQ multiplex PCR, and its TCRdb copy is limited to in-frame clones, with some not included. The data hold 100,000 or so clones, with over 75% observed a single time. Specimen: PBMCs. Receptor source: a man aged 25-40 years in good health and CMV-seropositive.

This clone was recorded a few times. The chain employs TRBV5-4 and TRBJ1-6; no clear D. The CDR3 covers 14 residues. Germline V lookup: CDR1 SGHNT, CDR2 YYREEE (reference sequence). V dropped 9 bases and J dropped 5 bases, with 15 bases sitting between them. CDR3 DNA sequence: TGTGCCACGGAGAAGGCGGGTCATAATTCACCCCTCCACTTT. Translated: CATEKAGHNSPLHF.

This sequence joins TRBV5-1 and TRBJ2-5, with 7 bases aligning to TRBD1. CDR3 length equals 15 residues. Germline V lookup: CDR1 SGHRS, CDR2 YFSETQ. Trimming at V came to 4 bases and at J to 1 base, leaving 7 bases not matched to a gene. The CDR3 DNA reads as TGCGCCAGCAGCGACATGGGACAGATCCAAGAGACCCAGTACTTC. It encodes CASSDMGQIQETQYF.

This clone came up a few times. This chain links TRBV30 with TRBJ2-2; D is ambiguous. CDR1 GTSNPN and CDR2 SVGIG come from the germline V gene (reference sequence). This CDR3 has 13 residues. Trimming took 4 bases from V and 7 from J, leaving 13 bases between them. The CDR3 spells CAWTQVSGGELFF. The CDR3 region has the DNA TGTGCCTGGACCCAGGTTTCAGGCGGGGAGCTGTTTTTT.

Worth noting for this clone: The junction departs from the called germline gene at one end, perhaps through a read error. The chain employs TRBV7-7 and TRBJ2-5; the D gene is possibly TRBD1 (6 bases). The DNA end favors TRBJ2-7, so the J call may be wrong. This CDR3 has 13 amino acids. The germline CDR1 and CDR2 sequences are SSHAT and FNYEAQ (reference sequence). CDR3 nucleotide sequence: TGTGCTAGCAGCTCCCGTACAGGGTACGAGCAGTACTTC. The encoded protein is CASSSRTGYEQYF.

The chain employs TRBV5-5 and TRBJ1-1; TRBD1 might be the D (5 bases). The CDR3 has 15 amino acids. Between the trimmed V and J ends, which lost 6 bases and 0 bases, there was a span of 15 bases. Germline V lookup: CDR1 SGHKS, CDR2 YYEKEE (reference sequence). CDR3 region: CASNQGGRMNTEAFF. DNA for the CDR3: TGTGCCAGCAACCAGGGAGGGCGAATGAACACTGAAGCTTTCTTT. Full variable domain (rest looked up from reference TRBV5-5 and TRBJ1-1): DAGVTQSPTHLIKTRGQQVTLRCSPISGHKSVSWYQQVLGQGPQFIFQYYEKEERGRGNFPDRFSARQFPNYSSELNVNALLLGDSALYLCASNQGGRMNTEAFFGQGTRLTVV.

The CDR3 region has the DNA TGTGCCAGTAGTATTGGGACTAGCGGGGGTAATGAGCAGTTCTTC. It codes for CASSIGTSGGNEQFF. The chain employs TRBV19 and TRBJ2-1; 14 bases agree with TRBD2. The CDR3 has 15 amino acids. Germline V CDR1 and CDR2: LNHDA, SQIVND (reference sequence). Unmatched junction bases numbered 2, after V lost 3 bases and J lost 7 bases.

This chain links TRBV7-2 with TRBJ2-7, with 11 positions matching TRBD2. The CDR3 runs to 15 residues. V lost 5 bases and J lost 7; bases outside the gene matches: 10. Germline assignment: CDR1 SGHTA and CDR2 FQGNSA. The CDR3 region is CASSLGSGGAREQYF. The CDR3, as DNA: TGTGCCAGCAGCCTGGGTAGCGGGGGGGCCCGGGAGCAGTACTTC.

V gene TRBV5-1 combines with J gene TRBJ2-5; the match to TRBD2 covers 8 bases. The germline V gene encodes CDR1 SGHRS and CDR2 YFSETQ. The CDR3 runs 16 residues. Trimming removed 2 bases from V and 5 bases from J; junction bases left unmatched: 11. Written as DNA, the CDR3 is TGCGCCAGCAGCTTAGGCGGTGTAGCGGGGAAGGAGACCCAGTACTTC. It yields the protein CASSLGGVAGKETQYF.

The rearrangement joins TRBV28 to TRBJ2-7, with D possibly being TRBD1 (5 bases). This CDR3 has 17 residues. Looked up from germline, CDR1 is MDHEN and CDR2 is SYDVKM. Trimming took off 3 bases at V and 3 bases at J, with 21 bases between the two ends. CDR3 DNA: TGTGCCAGCAGTTTCCCAGGCCTGGCACAGGCTAACTACGAGCAGTACTTC. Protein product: CASSFPGLAQANYEQYF.

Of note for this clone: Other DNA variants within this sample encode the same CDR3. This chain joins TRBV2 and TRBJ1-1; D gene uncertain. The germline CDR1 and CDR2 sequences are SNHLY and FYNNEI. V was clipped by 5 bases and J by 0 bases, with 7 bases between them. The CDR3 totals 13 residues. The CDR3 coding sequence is TGTGCCAGCAGTCGGGAGCTGAACACTGAAGCTTTCTTT. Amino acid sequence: CASSRELNTEAFF. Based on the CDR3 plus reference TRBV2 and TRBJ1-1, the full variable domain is EPEVTQTPSHQVTQMGQEVILRCVPISNHLYFYWYRQILGQKVEFLVSFYNNEISEKSEIFDDQFSVERPDGSNFTLKIRSTKLEDSAMYFCASSRELNTEAFFGQGTRLTVV.

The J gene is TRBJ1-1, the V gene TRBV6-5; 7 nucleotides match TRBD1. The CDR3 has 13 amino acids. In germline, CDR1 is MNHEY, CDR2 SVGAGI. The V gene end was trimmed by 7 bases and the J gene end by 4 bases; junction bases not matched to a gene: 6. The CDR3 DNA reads TGTGCCAGCAAAGCAGGGACAGCCACTGAAGCTTTCTTT. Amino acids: CASKAGTATEAFF.

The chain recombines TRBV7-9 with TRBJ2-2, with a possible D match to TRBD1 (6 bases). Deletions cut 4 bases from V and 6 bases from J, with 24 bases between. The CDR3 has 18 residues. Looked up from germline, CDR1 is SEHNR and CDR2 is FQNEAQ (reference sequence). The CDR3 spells CASSSNYWTERWSGELFF. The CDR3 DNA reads TGTGCCAGCAGCTCCAACTACTGGACAGAGAGGTGGTCCGGGGAGCTGTTTTTT.

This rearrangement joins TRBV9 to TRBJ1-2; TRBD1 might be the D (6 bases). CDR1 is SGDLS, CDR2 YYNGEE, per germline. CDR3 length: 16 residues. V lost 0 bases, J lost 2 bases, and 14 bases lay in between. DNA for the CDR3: TGTGCCAGCAGCGTAGGATGGGCAGGGGCGAACTATGGCTACACCTTC. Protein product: CASSVGWAGANYGYTF.

CDR3 sequence (DNA): TGCGCCAGCAGCCCGGACACCTACGAGCAGTACTTC. This sequence encodes CASSPDTYEQYF. This chain connects TRBV5-1 to TRBJ2-7; maybe TRBD1 (5 bases). Germline V lookup: CDR1 SGHRS, CDR2 YFSETQ. The CDR3 length is 12 residues. V dropped 4 bases and J dropped 2 bases, with 7 bases sitting between them. Combining the CDR3 with reference TRBV5-1 and TRBJ2-7 gives the whole variable domain KAGVTQTPRYLIKTRGQQVTLSCSPISGHRSVSWYQQTPGQGLQFLFEYFSETQRNKGNFPGRFSGRQFSNSRSEMNVSTLELGDSALYLCASSPDTYEQYFGPGTRLTVT.

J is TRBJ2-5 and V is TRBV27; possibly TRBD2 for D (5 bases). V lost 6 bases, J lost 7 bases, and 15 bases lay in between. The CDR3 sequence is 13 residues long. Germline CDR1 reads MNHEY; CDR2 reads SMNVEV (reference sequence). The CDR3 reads CASSLAALGTQYF. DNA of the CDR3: TGTGCCAGCAGCCTAGCCGCACTAGGGACCCAGTACTTC.

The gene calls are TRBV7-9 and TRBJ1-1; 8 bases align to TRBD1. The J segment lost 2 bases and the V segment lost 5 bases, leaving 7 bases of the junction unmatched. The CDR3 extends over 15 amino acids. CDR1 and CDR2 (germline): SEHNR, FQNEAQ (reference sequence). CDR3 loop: CASSPGQGVNTEAFF. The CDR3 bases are TGTGCCAGCAGCCCAGGACAGGGAGTAAACACTGAAGCTTTCTTT.